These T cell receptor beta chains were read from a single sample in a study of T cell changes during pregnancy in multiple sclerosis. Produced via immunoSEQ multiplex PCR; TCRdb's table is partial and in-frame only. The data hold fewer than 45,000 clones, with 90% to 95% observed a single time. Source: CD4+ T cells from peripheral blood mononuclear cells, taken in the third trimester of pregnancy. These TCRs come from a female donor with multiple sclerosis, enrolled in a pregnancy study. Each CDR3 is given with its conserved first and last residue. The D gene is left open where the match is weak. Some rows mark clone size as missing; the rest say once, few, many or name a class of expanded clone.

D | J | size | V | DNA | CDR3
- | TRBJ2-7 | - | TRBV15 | TGTGCCACCAGCAGAGGTCAGCGGTCGGGGTACGAGCAGTACTTC | CATSRGQRSGYEQYF
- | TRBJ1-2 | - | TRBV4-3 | TGCGCCAGCAGCCAAGATGGGAGATCCGATGGCTACACCTTC | CASSQDGRSDGYTF
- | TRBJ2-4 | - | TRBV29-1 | TGCAGCGTGGGACTAGCCAAAAACATTCAGTACTTC | CSVGLAKNIQYF
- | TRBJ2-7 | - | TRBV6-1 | TGTGCCAGCAGTGAAGTAACTAGGATCTCCTACGAGCAGTACTTC | CASSEVTRISYEQYF
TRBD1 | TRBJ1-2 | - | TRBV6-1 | TGTGCCAGCAGTCTCTACCGGGACAGGGACTATGGCTACACCTTC | CASSLYRDRDYGYTF
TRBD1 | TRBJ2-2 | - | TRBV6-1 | TGTGCCAGCAGTGAAAGAGGGACAGGGGTCACCGGGGAGCTGTTTTTT | CASSERGTGVTGELFF
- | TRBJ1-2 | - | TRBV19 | TGTGCCAGTAATAGACAGCCACGACTCTATGGCTACACCTTC | CASNRQPRLYGYTF
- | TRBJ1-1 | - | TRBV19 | TGTGCCAGTAGTATAGTTTCAGTGAACACTGAAGCTTTCTTT | CASSIVSVNTEAFF
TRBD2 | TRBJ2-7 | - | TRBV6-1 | TGTGCCACCTTGACTAGCGGGAGCTACGAGCAGTACTTC | CATLTSGSYEQYF
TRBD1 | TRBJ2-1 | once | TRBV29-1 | TGCAGCGTTTCGGGACAGGGACAGTATGATGAGCAGTTCTTC | CSVSGQGQYDEQFF
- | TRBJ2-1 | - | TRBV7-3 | TGTGCCAGCAGCCCCAGTTCTGGTAATGAGCAGTTCTTC | CASSPSSGNEQFF
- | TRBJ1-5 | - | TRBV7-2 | TGTGCCAGCAGCTCCAGGATGGATCAGCCCCAGCATTTT | CASSSRMDQPQHF
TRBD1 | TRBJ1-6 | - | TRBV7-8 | TGTGCCAGCAGCCTAGGGGACAGGAATTCACCCCTCCACTTT | CASSLGDRNSPLHF
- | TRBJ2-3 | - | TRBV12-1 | TGTGCCAGCATCTTGTGGGACAAAGAAACAGATACGCAGTATTTT | CASILWDKETDTQYF
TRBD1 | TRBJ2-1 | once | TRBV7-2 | TGTGCCAGCAGCCCAGGGACAGGGTTAGGACGTGAGCAGTTCTTC | CASSPGTGLGREQFF
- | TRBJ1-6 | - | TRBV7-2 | TGTGCCAGCAGCTTACACCCGAGGGCCAGCTCCTATAATTCACCCCTCCACTTT | CASSLHPRASSYNSPLHF
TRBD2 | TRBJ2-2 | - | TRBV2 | TGTGCCAGCAGTCTGGTGCGGATAGCGGGGGGGAACACCGGGGAGCTGTTTTTT | CASSLVRIAGGNTGELFF
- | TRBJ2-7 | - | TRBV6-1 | TGTGCCAGCGGCGGTACCTACGAGCAGTACTTC | CASGGTYEQYF
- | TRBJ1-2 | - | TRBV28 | TGTGCCAGCAGCCTTACCCTAAACTATGGCTACACCTTC | CASSLTLNYGYTF
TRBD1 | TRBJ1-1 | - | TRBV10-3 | TGTGCCATCAGCTCCAACAGGGGGCGAAACACTGAAGCTTTCTTT | CAISSNRGRNTEAFF
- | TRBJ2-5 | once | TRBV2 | TGTGCCAGCAGCAGTACCCTAGGCGAGACCCAGTACTTC | CASSSTLGETQYF
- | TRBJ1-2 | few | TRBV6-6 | TGTGCCAGCACCTACGCATCAGACAGGTCCTATGGCTACACCTTC | CASTYASDRSYGYTF
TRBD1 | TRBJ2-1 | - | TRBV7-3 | TGTGCCAGCAGTCATGGGACAGGGCGAGGTGAGCAGTTCTTC | CASSHGTGRGEQFF
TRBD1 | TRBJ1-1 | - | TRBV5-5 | TGTGCCAGCAGCCCGGACAGGGGCACTGAAGCTTTCTTT | CASSPDRGTEAFF
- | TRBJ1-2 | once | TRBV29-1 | TGCAGCGCGACAGCCCCTAACTATGGCTACACCTTC | CSATAPNYGYTF
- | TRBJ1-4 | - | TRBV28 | TGTGCCAGCAGTTTAGCAGACAGTTTAAATGAAAAACTGTTTTTT | CASSLADSLNEKLFF
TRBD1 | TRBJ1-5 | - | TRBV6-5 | TGTGCCAGCTCAGGGGGCAAACAGCCCCAGCATTTT | CASSGGKQPQHF
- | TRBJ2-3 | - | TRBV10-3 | TGTGCCATCAGAATAGCGGACAGCACAGATACGCAGTATTTT | CAIRIADSTDTQYF
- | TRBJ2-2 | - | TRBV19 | TGTGCCAGTTCCAGAAAAACCGGGGAGCTGTTTTTT | CASSRKTGELFF